The next 9 T cell receptor beta chains were all read from a single sample in a study of control samples from healthy donors and cancer patients. The protocol was immunoSEQ multiplex PCR, while the TCRdb copy is restricted to in-frame clones and leaves out a portion. This table has over 110,000 clones, around 85% appearing once. Sequencing was performed on blood. These receptors all stem from a woman aged 25 to 45 in good health.

A few counts support this clone. V is TRBV29-1 and J is TRBJ1-4; 7 bases are shared with TRBD1. Germline CDR1 SQVTM, CDR2 ANQGSEA. This CDR3 is 12 amino acids long. Trimming took 7 bases from V and 8 from J; bases not matched to a gene: 7. CDR3 DNA: TGCAGCGGGGGGACAGTCGAGGAAAAACTGTTTTTT. Its protein is CSGGTVEEKLFF.

The chain recombines TRBV7-8 with TRBJ2-7, with 14 positions matching TRBD2. J was trimmed by 4 bases and V by 1 base; bases with no gene match: 3. The CDR3 contains 16 residues. Germline V gene sequence: CDR1 SGHVS, CDR2 FQNEAQ. This CDR3 reads CASSLVGTSGGYEQYF. The CDR3 region has the DNA TGTGCCAGCAGCTTAGTTGGGACTAGCGGGGGTTACGAGCAGTACTTC.

The chain uses TRBV7-2 and TRBJ1-2; 7 nucleotides align to TRBD1. J was trimmed by 6 bases and V by 3 bases; bases with no gene match: 16. Germline CDR1 reads SGHTA; CDR2 reads FQGNSA. The CDR3 has 17 amino acids. In nucleotides, the CDR3 is TGTGCCAGCAGCTTGGGATCGGACAGGAGGGGAATCCATGGCTACACCTTC. Its protein is CASSLGSDRRGIHGYTF.

The chain couples TRBV19 to TRBJ2-2; the D gene is possibly TRBD1 (8 bases). Looked up from germline, CDR1 is LNHDA and CDR2 is SQIVND (reference sequence). Trimming left V 3 bases short and J 4 bases short, with 18 bases between. This CDR3 is built from 17 residues. The chain's CDR3 is CASSIRTGRVGTGELFF. The CDR3 nucleotides are TGTGCCAGTAGTATCCGGACAGGGAGGGTCGGCACCGGGGAGCTGTTTTTT.

The V gene is TRBV19, the J gene TRBJ1-5, with TRBD1 as a possible D gene (5 bases). V lost 5 bases and J 7 bases, leaving 12 bases between the germline ends. In germline, CDR1 is LNHDA, CDR2 SQIVND (reference sequence). CDR3 size: 13 residues. The DNA for the CDR3 is TGTGCCAGTAGTTACAGGACGGGGCAGCCCCAGCATTTT. Translation gives CASSYRTGQPQHF.

The V gene is TRBV30, the J gene TRBJ2-3, with 8 bases identical to TRBD1. In germline, CDR1 is GTSNPN, CDR2 SVGIG (reference sequence). Trimming removed 0 bases from V and 8 bases from J; junction bases left unmatched: 10. CDR3 length: 15 residues. The CDR3 coding sequence is TGTGCCTGGAGTGTCCCAGGGGGCGGCTTTGGTACGCAGTATTTT. Protein product: CAWSVPGGGFGTQYF.

V gene TRBV5-6 combines with J gene TRBJ1-2; no definite D call. The CDR3 sequence is 14 residues long. CDR1 SGHDT and CDR2 YYEEEE come from the germline V gene. V lost 1 base and J lost 4, with 11 bases in between. The DNA for the CDR3 is TGTGCCAGCAGCTTGTCGGCTGTTCTCTATGGCTACACCTTC. It is translated as CASSLSAVLYGYTF.

The chain's CDR3 is CASSLARLGTDTQYF. DNA of the CDR3: TGTGCCAGCAGTTTGGCCCGTTTGGGCACAGATACGCAGTATTTT. The chain recombines TRBV6-5 with TRBJ2-3; no clear D gene. V shed 4 bases and J shed 1 base, with 12 bases lying between them. Germline CDR1 is MNHEY and CDR2 is SVGAGI. The CDR3 runs to 15 residues.

The chain joins TRBV9 to TRBJ2-3; D is unresolved. CDR3 length equals 13 residues. Germline V gene lookup returns CDR1 SGDLS and CDR2 YYNGEE. Trimming pared 4 bases from V and 6 bases from J, leaving 12 bases between. The CDR3 loop reads CASSPISLDTQYF. The CDR3 DNA follows: TGTGCCAGCAGCCCGATCTCCTTGGATACGCAGTATTTT.